This T cell receptor (beta chain) originates from a study of cytomegalovirus exposure and HLA in healthy donors. The germline V gene has CDR1 KGHSH and CDR2 LQKENI. This CDR3 is 14 amino acids long. Study observations and caveats: The listing of fewer than 200 TCR beta chains classed them as cytomegalovirus-associated. Researchers reported in a later analysis that a missense DCLRE1C variant was tied to TCR beta V- and J-gene trimming. Reportedly, TCR beta sequences accurately predicted HLA-A and HLA-B alleles in most subjects. Later, an analysis found that common viral pathogens appeared to be linked with several of the most significant clusters.

Points on this clone: The antigen is unknown.

The PCR had 60 Vbeta and 13 Jbeta primers. The table came from immunoSEQ multiplex PCR; TCRdb's copy has only in-frame clones and leaves some out. The table records about 180,000 clones, about 79% of them present only once. The V gene is TRBV18, the J gene TRBJ2-5, with TRBD2 matching 11 bases. The end of the DNA aligns better with TRBJ2-7, so the J call may be wrong. The TCR comes from a middle-aged man in good health and CMV-seropositive. Sequences were obtained from PBMCs. CDR3 sequence reads: CASSPKLAGDEQYF. CDR3 coding DNA: TGTGCCAGCTCACCAAAACTAGCGGGAGACGAGCAGTACTTC.